This T cell receptor beta chain was retrieved from a study of siplizumab effects on memory and regulatory T cells. Clones were read by immunoSEQ multiplex PCR, and TCRdb kept only the in-frame ones, dropping some. The table shows 57,000 or so clones, with roughly 93% occurring only once. On this clone: Its antigen remains unknown.

The CDR3 is 14 residues long. J lost 5 bases, V lost 1 base, and 1 base had no gene match. Germline V gene sequence: CDR1 SGHTA, CDR2 FQGNSA. Study-level results: Reactions containing siplizumab showed mappable alloreactive CD4+ clones averaging 68.8% Treg-derived, versus about 28% in controls. The authors could not assign a naive or memory phenotype to roughly 80-96% of proliferating CD4+ or CD8+ clones. Siplizumab produced a significant drop in alloreactive sequences attributable to unstimulated CD4+ memory cells.

The gene calls are TRBV7-2 and TRBJ2-7; 11 bases are shared with TRBD2. The TCR was taken from a human donor in good health. The material sequenced was CD8+ T cells sorted from blood. The CDR3 nucleotides are TGTGCCAGCAGCTTAGAACTAGCGGGAGACGAGCAGTACTTC. It specifies CASSLELAGDEQYF.